Listed here are 14 T cell receptor beta chains from one sample, sequenced in a study of memory CD4+ T cells and cytomegalovirus serostatus. The sort gate was single viable CD3+CD4+CD8-CD45RO+ cells for memory CD4+ T cells. Method: immunoSEQ multiplex PCR; TCRdb's copy keeps in-frame clones and lacks some. The sample lists 55,000 to 65,000 clones, 82% occurring once. Sequenced material: memory CD4+ T cells from blood. These receptors were collected from an adult in good health and CMV-seronegative.

The V call is TRBV6-1, the J call TRBJ2-2, with unresolved D. Looked up from germline, CDR1 is MNHNS and CDR2 is SASEGT. CDR3 length: 13 amino acids. Trimming took 6 bases from V and 8 from J, leaving 13 bases between them. CDR3 region: CASRTSTLGELFF. The CDR3 region has the DNA TGTGCCAGCAGAACCTCGACCCTGGGGGAGCTGTTTTTT.

This clone was seen more than once but under ten times. The chain couples TRBV4-3 to TRBJ1-1; D gene unclear. The germline V gene has CDR1 LGHNA and CDR2 YSLEER. The V and J ends lost 2 bases and 2 bases respectively, with 6 bases between them. This CDR3 is built from 13 residues. The CDR3 is CASSQQVNTEAFF. In DNA form, the CDR3 reads TGCGCCAGCAGCCAACAGGTAAACACTGAAGCTTTCTTT.

The V call is TRBV20-1, the J call TRBJ1-1; D call uncertain. The CDR3 is 11 amino acids. Trimming took 5 bases from V and 11 from J, leaving 15 bases between them. Per the germline V gene, CDR1 is DFQATT and CDR2 is SNEGSKA (reference sequence). CDR3 sequence reads: CSAGWDFGAFF. In DNA, the CDR3 is TGCAGTGCTGGATGGGATTTCGGGGCTTTCTTT.

The chain recombines TRBV6-5 with TRBJ1-2; 7 bases agree with TRBD1. Germline values: CDR1 MNHEY, CDR2 SVGAGI. The V and J ends lost 6 bases and 5 bases, in that order; junction bases with no gene match: 9. The CDR3 consists of 14 residues. Written as DNA, the CDR3 is TGTGCCAGCAGAAAAGAGGGGGCTGGATATGGCTACACCTTC. Its translation: CASRKEGAGYGYTF.

The V gene is TRBV28, the J gene TRBJ2-2; a possible D gene is TRBD2 (7 bases). V gave up 0 bases and J gave up 6 bases, with 11 bases separating them. The CDR3 covers 15 residues. Germline CDR1 is MDHEN and CDR2 is SYDVKM. Written as DNA, the CDR3 is TGTGCCAGCAGTTTATGGGCGGGGGCCGCCGGGGAGCTGTTTTTT. Translating it yields CASSLWAGAAGELFF.

The genes are TRBV7-2 and TRBJ2-5, with D perhaps TRBD2 (5 bases). V dropped 5 bases and J dropped 4 bases, with 14 bases sitting between them. The CDR3 sequence is 14 residues long. CDR1 is SGHTA and CDR2 is FQGNSA in the germline V gene. The CDR3 loop reads CASSPVGVGETQYF. CDR3 bases: TGTGCCAGCAGCCCTGTCGGGGTAGGAGAGACCCAGTACTTC.

This chain links TRBV6-5 with TRBJ1-1; D unclear. The CDR3 runs to 13 residues. V was clipped by 8 bases and J by 1 base, with 11 bases between them. The germline V gene has CDR1 MNHEY and CDR2 SVGAGI. Here the CDR3 DNA reads TGTGCCAGCGGGAGGCCTTCGAACACTGAAGCTTTCTTT. It specifies CASGRPSNTEAFF.

This clone was observed a handful of times. The chain is built from TRBV28 and TRBJ1-1; a possible D gene is TRBD1 (6 bases). The CDR3 is made up of 14 amino acids. The V gene lost 4 bases and the J gene lost 1 base, with 10 bases spanning the gap. Germline values: CDR1 MDHEN, CDR2 SYDVKM. DNA of the CDR3: TGTGCCAGCAGTTCGGGGGGCAGGAACACTGAAGCTTTCTTT. This encodes CASSSGGRNTEAFF. The complete variable domain, with remaining parts taken from reference TRBV28 and TRBJ1-1, reads DVKVTQSSRYLVKRTGEKVFLECVQDMDHENMFWYRQDPGLGLRLIYFSYDVKMKEKGDIPEGYSVSREKKERFSLILESASTNQTSMYLCASSSGGRNTEAFFGQGTRLTVV.

The V and J genes are TRBV2 and TRBJ1-6; no clear D gene. V was clipped by 2 bases and J by 4 bases, with 6 bases between them. The CDR3 consists of 14 residues. Germline V CDR1 and CDR2: SNHLY, FYNNEI. The CDR3 DNA sequence: TGTGCCAGCAGTGAAAACAGTTATAATTCACCCCTCCACTTT. Its protein product is CASSENSYNSPLHF.

This clone was counted between two and nine times. The chain is built from TRBV7-8 and TRBJ2-1, with D tentatively TRBD1 (5 bases). CDR1 and CDR2 from the germline V gene are SGHVS and FQNEAQ. The CDR3 has 13 residues. Trimming shortened V by 5 bases and J by 8 bases, and 13 bases separated the two germline ends. The CDR3 loop reads CASSPPRVDEQFF. Written as DNA, the CDR3 is TGTGCCAGCAGCCCGCCCAGGGTAGATGAGCAGTTCTTC.

About this clone: In the same sample, other DNA sequences code for this CDR3. This chain uses TRBV28 with TRBJ2-5, with 7 bases that match TRBD2. Germline CDR1 is MDHEN and CDR2 is SYDVKM. This CDR3 region has 14 residues. J was trimmed by 5 bases and V by 6 bases; bases with no gene match: 9. CDR3 in amino acids: CASSRPLGGETQYF. CDR3 bases: TGTGCCAGCAGCAGGCCCCTCGGGGGGGAGACCCAGTACTTC.

J is TRBJ2-7 and V is TRBV5-4, with 8 nucleotides matching TRBD2. The V and J ends lost 1 base and 6 bases, in that order; junction bases with no gene match: 21. Germline-derived CDR1 and CDR2 are SGHNT and YYREEE (reference sequence). There are 19 residues in the CDR3. CDR3 bases: TGTGCCAGCAGCTTGAGGGCTCGCGGGGGGTTTCTCTCTCTTGGCGAGCAGTACTTC. Translated: CASSLRARGGFLSLGEQYF.

This chain connects TRBV28 to TRBJ2-1, with a weak D call TRBD1 (7 bases). V lost 8 bases to trimming and J lost 2 bases, with 10 bases between them. Germline V gene data show CDR1 as MDHEN and CDR2 as SYDVKM. The CDR3 has 13 residues. The CDR3 protein is CASSRGAYNEQFF. The CDR3 DNA reads as TGTGCCAGCTCCAGGGGGGCCTACAATGAGCAGTTCTTC.

This clone came up many times. The chain carries TRBV10-3 and TRBJ1-5; 10 bases fit TRBD1. The CDR3 spans 15 residues. Germline V gene data show CDR1 as ENHRY and CDR2 as SYGVKD. V lost 6 bases and J lost 2; bases outside the gene matches: 4. This CDR3 is CAIRSGTGGNQPQHF. CDR3 coding DNA: TGTGCCATCAGATCCGGGACAGGGGGCAATCAGCCCCAGCATTTT.